Included here is one T cell receptor beta chain sequence, with context. Its cognate antigen has yet to be identified. It has no much larger one-base neighbor in the sample; base qualities were not kept. The source of the sample is a study of cytomegalovirus exposure and HLA in healthy donors (dated by TCRdb to 2017 to 2019). Context from the whole study: A later analysis indicated that the roughly 130 validation repertoires were generated on the platform also employed for the 600 to 750 repertoires of the first cohort. The study was designed to test whether signatures of past pathogen exposure could be identified by cataloging public T cell receptors. A separate validation cohort of roughly 130 different subjects was used in addition to the 666-subject first cohort. The study combined high-throughput TCR immunosequencing, statistical association of individual TCRs with disease status, and machine learning to predict cytomegalovirus infection status.

The donors were included in the validation cohort of some 120 subjects, a group kept apart from the approximately 670-subject first cohort. Paper-wide results and their limitations: Across donors, most TCR sequences were observed very rarely, whereas some public TCRs were present in many individuals. The authors suggested that the approach could potentially be extended to other disease states and immunological phenotypes. In a later analysis, TCRs clustered in the first cohort were found to also tend to co-occur in the roughly 120 validation repertoires, with approximately 94% of cluster scores above 0. A later analysis had no HLA typing for the validation cohort, so co-occurrence there was scored across all 130 or so repertoires. In vitro tests confirmed that a few of the cytomegalovirus-associated TCR beta chains recognize cytomegalovirus antigens. The classifier was reported to diagnose cytomegalovirus status with high specificity and sensitivity in both the original and validation cohorts. The study listed 164 TCR beta chains as associated with cytomegalovirus.

The method behind the library was the immunoSEQ multiplex PCR assay. The study's own analysis went as follows. A statistical classification framework was built for diagnosing cytomegalovirus status from the catalog of TCR beta chain sequences. TCRdb obtained this table from immuneACCESS and retained in-frame rearrangements with V and J assigned. These tables miss some clones; where compared with another copy, unresolved V genes account for less than half of the shortfall, and the remainder is unexplained. V and J calls plus clone size are reproduced from that table; the DNA served to infer D and trimming. The table for this sample lists 250,000 to 400,000 clones; approximately 85% of them were counted only once. The ten largest clones represent approximately 0.96% of the sample. CDR3 length: 15 amino acids, cysteine to phenylalanine. Left in the record is the CDR3 DNA by itself, 45 bases read in frame from the first base. CDR1 and CDR2, per the germline V gene (reference sequence), are MNHNY and SVGAGI. V lost 6 bases and J lost 4 bases; the stretch between them is 15 bases long.

This receptor was taken from a man aged 30 to 39 in good health and CMV-seronegative. This sequence uses TRBV6-6 and TRBJ1-4; the D gene is perhaps TRBD1, from 5 matching bases. Sequencing was done on a sample of PBMCs. The nucleotide sequence reads as follows: TGTGCCAGCAGCCCTCACGACAGTAGTAATGAAAAACTGTTTTTT. The translation is CASSPHDSSNEKLFF.